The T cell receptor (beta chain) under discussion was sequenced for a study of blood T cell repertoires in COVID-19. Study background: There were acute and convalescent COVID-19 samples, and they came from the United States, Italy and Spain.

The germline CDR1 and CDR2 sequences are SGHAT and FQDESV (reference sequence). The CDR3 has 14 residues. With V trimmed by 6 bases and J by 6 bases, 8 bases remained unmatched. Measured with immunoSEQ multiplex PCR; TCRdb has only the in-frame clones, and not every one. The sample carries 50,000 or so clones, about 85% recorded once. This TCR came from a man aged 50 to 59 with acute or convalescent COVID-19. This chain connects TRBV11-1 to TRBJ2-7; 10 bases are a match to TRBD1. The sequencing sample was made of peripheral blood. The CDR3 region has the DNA TGTGCCAGCAGACGCGGACAGGGGGTGGGCGAGCAGTACTTC. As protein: CASRRGQGVGEQYF.